The T cell receptor delta chain under discussion was sequenced for a study of γδ T cells in repeated Plasmodium falciparum infection. Study-wide background: Malian children with intense seasonal malaria exposure were compared with matched Australian children. Each infection was followed by sampling at 21 days, plus baseline and some pre-infection draws.

TCRdb applied CATT to the multiplex PCR reads for clone calling. Among about 48,000 delta-chain clones listed, 1.6% were seen once. Bulk repertoires came from Vgamma9/Vdelta2+ or Vdelta2-negative gammadelta T cells flow-sorted from PBMC. CDR3 length: 15 amino acids. CDR1 and CDR2 from the germline V gene are TVYSNPD and GDNSRS (reference sequence). V was trimmed by 3 bases and J by 2 bases, leaving 19 bases between them. General study points: Over time and infection, Vgamma9/Vdelta2+ repertoires remained highly stable and polyclonal. Malian children's Vdelta2-negative repertoires appeared more expanded and less diverse than Australians'.

Concerning this clone itself: The antigen is unknown. TCRdb's listed protein matches a much larger clone and diverges from this DNA's translation at residue 4, likely through a read error; the protein shown comes from the DNA.

The specimen sequenced was gamma-delta T cells from blood. The V gene is TRDV3, the J gene TRDJ1, with D perhaps TRDD3 (5 bases). The source is a pool of human donors (malaria-infected and uninfected, not separated). CDR3: CALRAGTKGTDKLIF. The CDR3 bases are TGTGCCTTGCGGGCGGGGACCAAGGGGACCGATAAACTCATCTTT.